This TCR beta chain came from a study of cytomegalovirus exposure and HLA in healthy donors. Germline CDR1 reads LNHNV; CDR2 reads YYDKDF (reference sequence). The V end lost 0 bases, the J end lost 2 bases, and 10 bases lay between the germline ends. CDR3 size: 15 residues. Libraries were prepared by immunoSEQ multiplex PCR; TCRdb keeps only in-frame clonotypes and omits some of them. The sample has about 120,000 clones, around 85% seen once. From the approximately 120-subject validation cohort, which was separate from the roughly 710-subject first cohort, the donors were drawn. The clonotype was recovered from a woman in her 30s in good health and CMV-seronegative. The genes are TRBV15 and TRBJ1-2; D ambiguous. The specimen sequenced was PBMCs. As DNA, the CDR3 is TGTGCCACCAGCAGAGAAATCGGGTTAAACTATGGCTACACCTTC. The encoded protein is CATSREIGLNYGYTF.